The 16 T cell receptor beta chains below all came from one sample that was sequenced in a study of blood T cell repertoires in COVID-19. Produced via immunoSEQ multiplex PCR; TCRdb's table is partial and in-frame only. The sample consists of fewer than 120,000 clones, about 85% of them appearing once. The sequencing sample was made of peripheral blood. These receptors were obtained from a human donor in a cohort sampled during active COVID-19.

The J gene is TRBJ1-2, the V gene TRBV5-8; 9 nucleotides line up with TRBD1. V gave up 0 bases and J gave up 3 bases; unmatched junction bases: 3. CDR3 length: 15 residues. Germline CDR1 is SGHTS and CDR2 is YDEGEE. The CDR3 DNA follows: TGTGCCAGCAGCTTGGATCGGACAGGGGACTATGGCTACACCTTC. It encodes CASSLDRTGDYGYTF.

This clone was picked up one time. This chain connects TRBV24-1 to TRBJ2-7; D is possibly TRBD1 (8 bases). V lost 3 bases and J lost 4, with 21 bases in between. The CDR3 totals 17 residues. CDR1 is KGHDR, CDR2 SFDVKD, per germline. The CDR3 loop reads CATSDNSLDREGYEQYF. The CDR3 DNA is TGTGCCACCAGTGATAACTCCTTGGACAGGGAGGGTTACGAGCAGTACTTC.

The V and J genes are TRBV19 and TRBJ1-3; the D is unclear. The CDR3 length is 14 residues. Trimming left V 5 bases short and J 0 bases short, with 8 bases between. The germline CDR1 and CDR2 sequences are LNHDA and SQIVND (reference sequence). Written as DNA, the CDR3 is TGTGCCAGTAGTCGGGGAGACTCTGGAAACACCATATATTTT. This translates into CASSRGDSGNTIYF.

The chain recombines TRBV19 with TRBJ1-1, with D perhaps TRBD1 (5 bases). The germline gives CDR1 LNHDA, CDR2 SQIVND (reference sequence). Trimming shortened V by 6 bases and J by 1 base, and 12 bases separated the two germline ends. The CDR3 has 14 residues. This chain's CDR3 is CASSPYTGNTEAFF. In nucleotides, the CDR3 is TGTGCCAGTAGCCCCTACACAGGGAACACTGAAGCTTTCTTT.

This rearrangement joins TRBV19 to TRBJ2-2; weak D call: TRBD1 (5 bases). V was clipped by 5 bases and J by 6 bases, with 13 bases between them. Per the germline V gene, CDR1 is LNHDA and CDR2 is SQIVND (reference sequence). CDR3 length: 14 amino acids. The chain's CDR3 is CASSAQVSAGELFF. For the CDR3, the DNA is TGTGCCAGTAGTGCACAGGTGAGCGCCGGGGAGCTGTTTTTT.

V usage is TRBV18 and J usage is TRBJ2-7; the match to TRBD2 covers 12 bases. The CDR3 contains 15 residues. Germline V CDR1 and CDR2: KGHSH, LQKENI. V shed 0 bases, J shed 3 bases, and the junction held 0 bases outside the gene matches. The CDR3 spells CASSPPGLAGYEQYF. The CDR3 region has the DNA TGTGCCAGCTCACCACCGGGACTAGCGGGCTACGAGCAGTACTTC.

The chain links TRBV2 to TRBJ1-3; D uncertain. The germline V gene encodes CDR1 SNHLY and CDR2 FYNNEI. The CDR3 has 12 residues. V lost 5 bases, J lost 4 bases, and 6 bases lay in between. CDR3 DNA: TGTGCCAGCAGTACAGAGGGAAACACCATATATTTT. Its translation is CASSTEGNTIYF. The variable domain in full, completed from reference TRBV2 and TRBJ1-3, reads EPEVTQTPSHQVTQMGQEVILRCVPISNHLYFYWYRQILGQKVEFLVSFYNNEISEKSEIFDDQFSVERPDGSNFTLKIRSTKLEDSAMYFCASSTEGNTIYFGEGSWLTVV.

The CDR3 loop reads CASSLSGYEQYF. The CDR3, as DNA: TGTGCCAGCAGCTTAAGCGGCTACGAGCAGTACTTC. The chain uses TRBV13 and TRBJ2-7; D is perhaps TRBD2 (5 bases). Germline CDR1 is PRHDT and CDR2 is FYEKMQ (reference sequence). With 2 bases removed from V and 3 bases from J, the gap between germline ends came to 5 bases. The CDR3 length is 12 residues. Full variable domain (rest looked up from reference TRBV13 and TRBJ2-7): AAGVIQSPRHLIKEKRETATLKCYPIPRHDTVYWYQQGPGQDPQFLISFYEKMQSDKGSIPDRFSAQQFSDYHSELNMSSLELGDSALYFCASSLSGYEQYFGPGTRLTVT.

The V gene is TRBV11-2, the J gene TRBJ2-7; tentative D call: TRBD1 (6 bases). The CDR3 sequence is 13 residues long. Trimming removed 5 bases from V and 3 bases from J, with 11 bases in between. Germline CDR1 is SGHAT and CDR2 is FQNNGV. The CDR3 DNA follows: TGTGCCAGCAGCGTCCGGGACATCTACGAGCAGTACTTC. Translating gives CASSVRDIYEQYF.

V usage is TRBV19 and J usage is TRBJ2-7, with a tentative D call TRBD1 (6 bases). The CDR3 spans 16 residues. Germline-derived CDR1 and CDR2 are LNHDA and SQIVND (reference sequence). V lost 6 bases, J lost 2 bases, and 20 bases lay in between. The CDR3 coding sequence is TGTGCCAGTAGCCCCCGCCAGACAGGACCCACCTACGAGCAGTACTTC. Its translation is CASSPRQTGPTYEQYF.

The CDR3, as DNA: TGTGCCAGCGGAGAGGGAGGGACTAGCGGGAGTTACGAGCAGTACTTC. Translated, it gives CASGEGGTSGSYEQYF. This chain connects TRBV3-1 (or the pseudogene TRBV3-2) to TRBJ2-7, with 14 bases fitting TRBD2. The V gene end was trimmed by 8 bases and the J gene end by 4 bases; junction bases not matched to a gene: 10. This CDR3 spans 16 amino acids. Germline loops: CDR1 LGHDT, CDR2 YNNKEL (reference sequence).

The gene calls are TRBV5-1 and TRBJ2-7, with TRBD1 identical over 7 bases. In germline, CDR1 is SGHRS, CDR2 YFSETQ. Trimming cost V 0 bases and J 5 bases; bases outside gene matches: 8. The CDR3 spans 15 residues. DNA of the CDR3: TGCGCCAGCAGCTTGGAGAGACAGGGTCTCAACGAGCAGTACTTC. It codes for CASSLERQGLNEQYF.

This clone was found once. The chain joins TRBV29-1 to TRBJ2-1; TRBD1 matches 8 bases. V trimming: 2 bases; J trimming: 10 bases; junction bases outside the gene matches: 10. The CDR3 has 14 amino acids. CDR1 is SQVTM and CDR2 is ANQGSEA in the germline V gene. The CDR3 sequence is CSVERQGAFREQFF. DNA of the CDR3: TGCAGCGTTGAACGTCAGGGGGCTTTTCGGGAGCAGTTCTTC.

This chain connects TRBV5-5 to TRBJ2-6; D may be TRBD2 (6 bases). Germline assignment: CDR1 SGHKS and CDR2 YYEKEE (reference sequence). The CDR3 totals 16 residues. The V end was cut by 1 base, the J end by 4 bases, with 12 bases between. CDR3 sequence: CASSLMWDSGANVLTF. The CDR3 DNA reads as TGTGCCAGCAGCTTGATGTGGGACTCCGGGGCCAACGTCCTGACTTTC.

This chain uses TRBV14 with TRBJ1-4; the D is unclear. CDR1 and CDR2 from the germline V gene are SGHDN and FVKESK. This CDR3 is built from 19 residues. With 4 bases removed from V and 15 bases from J, the gap between germline ends came to 36 bases. CDR3 region: CASSPTTSQTSLKALRMFF. CDR3 coding DNA: TGTGCCAGCAGCCCGACAACCAGCCAAACATCTCTTAAAGCCCTTCGCATGTTTTTT. The whole variable domain, filled in from reference TRBV14 and TRBJ1-4, reads EAGVTQFPSHSVIEKGQTVTLRCDPISGHDNLYWYRRVMGKEIKFLLHFVKESKQDESGMPNNRFLAERTGGTYSTLKVQPAELEDSGVYFCASSPTTSQTSLKALRMFFGSGTQLSVL.

The rearrangement joins TRBV3-1 (or the pseudogene TRBV3-2) to TRBJ1-3; D is perhaps TRBD1 (6 bases). The CDR3 is 14 residues long. Per the germline V gene, CDR1 is LGHDT and CDR2 is YNNKEL (reference sequence). V was trimmed by 6 bases and J by 4 bases, leaving 13 bases between them. CDR3: CASSKQGAGNTIYF. Here the CDR3 DNA reads TGTGCCAGCAGTAAACAGGGCGCCGGAAACACCATATATTTT.